These 5 T cell receptor beta chains came from one sample sequenced in a study of cytomegalovirus exposure and HLA in healthy donors. The PCR had 60 Vbeta and 13 Jbeta primers. This table comes from immunoSEQ multiplex PCR, and its TCRdb copy is limited to in-frame clones, with some not included. The data contain under 200,000 clones, about 75% of them singletons. The sample consisted of PBMCs. These receptors were collected from a woman aged 40-49 years in good health and CMV-seropositive.

The count of this clone is one. J is TRBJ1-2 and V is TRBV2; 8 bases are a match to TRBD1. The CDR3 is 15 residues long. V lost 4 bases, J lost 1 base, and 5 bases stayed unmatched. Germline V gene lookup returns CDR1 SNHLY and CDR2 FYNNEI. The CDR3 protein is CASSGQGARNYGYTF. CDR3 coding DNA: TGTGCCAGCAGTGGTCAGGGGGCGCGTAACTATGGCTACACCTTC.

The chain uses TRBV19 and TRBJ1-4; D is uncertain. The CDR3 has 13 amino acids. The germline gives CDR1 LNHDA, CDR2 SQIVND (reference sequence). The germline V and J ends were trimmed by 7 bases and 5 bases, with 11 bases remaining between them. The CDR3 nucleotides read TGTGCCAGTACCTACAGTCTGAATGAAAAACTGTTTTTT. Protein sequence: CASTYSLNEKLFF. Looking up the rest from reference TRBV19 and TRBJ1-4 gives the full variable domain: DGGITQSPKYLFRKEGQNVTLSCEQNLNHDAMYWYRQDPGQGLRLIYYSQIVNDFQKGDIAEGYSVSREKKESFPLTVTSAQKNPTAFYLCASTYSLNEKLFFGSGTQLSVL.

As DNA, the CDR3 is TGCGCCAGCAGCCAAGTAGGTCTAGCGGGGGCCTACAATGAGCAGTTCTTC. Translation: CASSQVGLAGAYNEQFF. The V and J genes are TRBV4-1 and TRBJ2-1; 10 positions agree with TRBD2. The germline V gene has CDR1 MGHRA and CDR2 YSYEKL. This CDR3 has 17 amino acids. V gave up 1 base and J gave up 2 bases; unmatched junction bases: 5.

This chain connects TRBV11-2 to TRBJ2-2; 10 bases match TRBD1. The CDR3 sequence is 16 residues long. V shed 5 bases, J shed 5 bases, and the junction held 8 bases outside the gene matches. CDR1 SGHAT and CDR2 FQNNGV come from the germline V gene. The CDR3 here is CASSTHPGQGTGELFF. In DNA form, the CDR3 reads TGTGCCAGCAGCACACACCCGGGACAGGGGACCGGGGAGCTGTTTTTT.

The rearrangement links TRBV15 to TRBJ2-7; 7 bases match TRBD2. The CDR3 length is 15 residues. The germline CDR1 and CDR2 sequences are LNHNV and YYDKDF (reference sequence). The ends lost 5 bases at V and 3 bases at J; junction bases unmatched: 10. The CDR3 loop is CATSEWGGSNYEQYF. The CDR3 region has the DNA TGTGCCACCAGCGAGTGGGGGGGGTCAAACTACGAGCAGTACTTC.